A single TCR beta chain is shown here with its context. The record originates from a study of blood T cell repertoires in COVID-19. Study-wide context: Whether acute or convalescent, the COVID-19 samples came from the United States, Italy and Spain.

This CDR3 has 14 residues. Trimming took 2 bases from V and 0 from J, leaving 7 bases between them. In germline, CDR1 is KGHSY, CDR2 FQNENV. In the original analysis: Amplification from reference gene primers served as the basis for estimated nucleated cell counts. Generated by immunoSEQ multiplex PCR, the TCRdb table keeps only in-frame clones and is missing some. V and J calls and clone size are those listed in that table; D and trimming were worked out from the DNA. Of roughly 48,000 clones listed, 75% to 80% are singletons. The clonotype comes from a human donor with active or convalescent COVID-19. The donor label of this sample is uncertain. The sample consisted of peripheral blood. The chain combines TRBV16 with TRBJ2-5; D gene ambiguous. CDR3 region: CASSQDTNQETQYF. The CDR3 DNA sequence: TGTGCCAGCAGCCAAGACACCAACCAAGAGACCCAGTACTTC.